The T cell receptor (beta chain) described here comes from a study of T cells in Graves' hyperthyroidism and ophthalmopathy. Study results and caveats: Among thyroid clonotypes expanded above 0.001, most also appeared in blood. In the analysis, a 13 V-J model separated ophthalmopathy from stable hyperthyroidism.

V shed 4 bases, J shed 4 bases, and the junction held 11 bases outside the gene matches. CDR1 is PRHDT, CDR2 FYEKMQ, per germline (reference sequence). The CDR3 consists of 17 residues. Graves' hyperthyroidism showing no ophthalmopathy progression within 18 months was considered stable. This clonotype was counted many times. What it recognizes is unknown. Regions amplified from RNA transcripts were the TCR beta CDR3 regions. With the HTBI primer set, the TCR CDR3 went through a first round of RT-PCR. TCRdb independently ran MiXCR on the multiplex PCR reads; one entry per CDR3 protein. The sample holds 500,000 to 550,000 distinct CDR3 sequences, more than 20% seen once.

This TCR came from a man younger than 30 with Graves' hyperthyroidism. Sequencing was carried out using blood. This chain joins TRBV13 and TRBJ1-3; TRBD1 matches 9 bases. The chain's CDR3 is CASSSRSSTGGGNTIYF. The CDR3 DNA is TGTGCCAGCAGCTCCAGGTCGAGTACAGGGGGCGGAAACACCATATATTTT. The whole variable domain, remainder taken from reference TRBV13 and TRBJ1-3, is AAGVIQSPRHLIKEKRETATLKCYPIPRHDTVYWYQQGPGQDPQFLISFYEKMQSDKGSIPDRFSAQQFSDYHSELNMSSLELGDSALYFCASSSRSSTGGGNTIYFGEGSWLTVV.